This TCR beta chain was recovered during a study of tumor and adjacent non-tumor tissue in lung cancer. Across the whole study: Patients were aged about 30 to 80, approximately ten men and 4 to 6 women, stage I to III. Samples averaged around 4.2 million productive TCRbeta reads each.

RNA was extracted from bulk tissue without any cell sorting. CDR1 is KGHSH, CDR2 LQKENI, per germline. The CDR3 extends over 15 amino acids. The library came from three nested PCR rounds adapted from ARM-PCR protocols. TCRdb reprocessed the multiplex PCR reads with MiXCR, giving one entry per CDR3 protein. The sample records tens of thousands of distinct CDR3 sequences, 50% to 60% being singletons. Notes on this clonotype: Its antigen is unidentified. The junction differs from germline at one of its ends, possibly a read error.

Whole-study findings and limits: TCR diversity was significantly greater in tumor than normal lung tissue.

The clonotype originates from a man over 45 with non-small cell lung cancer. The rearrangement uses TRBV18 and TRBJ2-6, with a weak D call TRBD1 (6 bases). Input material: lung tumor tissue. The CDR3 nucleotides are TGTGCCAGCTCACCACGGACAGCTGGGTCCAACGTCCTGACTTTC. Its protein is CASSPRTAGSNVLTF.